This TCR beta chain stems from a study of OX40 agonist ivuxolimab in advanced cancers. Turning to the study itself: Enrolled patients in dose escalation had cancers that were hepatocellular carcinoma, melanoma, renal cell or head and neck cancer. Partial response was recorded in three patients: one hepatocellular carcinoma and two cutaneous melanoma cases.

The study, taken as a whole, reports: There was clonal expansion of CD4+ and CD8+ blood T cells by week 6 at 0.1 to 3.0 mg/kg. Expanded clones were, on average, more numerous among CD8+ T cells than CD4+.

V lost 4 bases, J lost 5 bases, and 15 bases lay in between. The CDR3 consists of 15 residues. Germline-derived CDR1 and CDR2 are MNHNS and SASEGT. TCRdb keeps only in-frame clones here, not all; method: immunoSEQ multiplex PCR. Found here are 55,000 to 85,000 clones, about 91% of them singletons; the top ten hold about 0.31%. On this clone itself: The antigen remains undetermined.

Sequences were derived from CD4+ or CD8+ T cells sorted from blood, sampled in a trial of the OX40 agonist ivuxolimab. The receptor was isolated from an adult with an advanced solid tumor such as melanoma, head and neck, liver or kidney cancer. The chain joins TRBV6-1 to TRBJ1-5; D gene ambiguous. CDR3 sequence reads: CASSGELGEYQPQHF. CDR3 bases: TGTGCCAGCAGTGGGGAATTGGGCGAGTATCAGCCCCAGCATTTT.